Listed here is a single TCR beta chain. The table came from immunoSEQ multiplex PCR; TCRdb's copy has only in-frame clones and leaves some out. In the table there are 150,000 to 170,000 clones, approximately 80% of which are singletons. V lost 3 bases to trimming and J lost 14 bases; unmatched junction nucleotides: 7. This CDR3 is built from 12 residues. Germline CDR1 LNHDA, CDR2 SQIVND (reference sequence). This sample was included in a study of blood T cell repertoires in COVID-19. Study overall: Researchers got acute and convalescent COVID-19 samples from the United States, Italy and Spain.

The rearrangement links TRBV19 to TRBJ2-1; 7 bases line up with TRBD1. The sample comprised peripheral blood. This receptor was identified in a woman aged 55-69 years with COVID-19, enrolled during active disease. CDR3 sequence reads: CASSIRGGTEFF. In DNA, the CDR3 is TGTGCCAGTAGTATCCGAGGGGGCACGGAGTTCTTC.